These T cell receptor beta chains were read from a single sample in a study of CD8+ T cells in alopecia areata. Libraries were prepared by immunoSEQ multiplex PCR; TCRdb keeps only in-frame clonotypes and omits some of them. The sample lists roughly 250,000 clones, around three fifths seen once, with 0.75% to 0.95% in the top ten. The sample was CD4+ T cells sorted from blood, taken around week 54, from a patient treated with tofacitinib. These receptors all stem from a human donor with alopecia areata. The CDR3 runs from the conserved cysteine through the conserved F or W. The order of the fields is D gene, clone size, J gene, V gene, CDR3 DNA, CDR3 protein. A D gene is named only where the DNA matches it firmly. The size field is filled for only some rows; it gives once, few, many or a size class.

>.|.|TRBJ2-5|TRBV20-1
TGCAGTGTTCCGACTGAAGAGACCCAGTACTTC
CSVPTEETQYF
>.|.|TRBJ2-7|TRBV5-6
TGTGCCAGCAGCTTTGGGGCTTACGAGCAGTACTTC
CASSFGAYEQYF
>.|.|TRBJ2-1|TRBV7-2
TGTGCCAGCGGCAAGGCCCCGGGGGTTAACTACAATGAGCAGTTCTTC
CASGKAPGVNYNEQFF
>.|.|TRBJ1-5|TRBV25-1
TGTGCCAGCAGTGAGATGGGGGCCAATCAGCCCCAGCATTTT
CASSEMGANQPQHF
>TRBD1|.|TRBJ2-1|TRBV30
TGTGCCTCGTGGGACAGGGGGTACAATGAGCAGTTCTTC
CASWDRGYNEQFF
>.|few|TRBJ1-5|TRBV4-1
TGCGCCAGCAGCCAGAGAGTTAGCTATAGCAATCAGCCCCAGCATTTT
CASSQRVSYSNQPQHF
>TRBD1|few|TRBJ2-2|TRBV10-3
TGTGCCATCAGTGATGGGACAGTGAACACCGGGGAGCTGTTTTTT
CAISDGTVNTGELFF
>.|.|TRBJ2-1|TRBV29-1
TGCAGCGTCGTGGATTCGTCATTGCCCCGCAATGAGCAGTTCTTC
CSVVDSSLPRNEQFF
>.|.|TRBJ2-7|TRBV7-9
TGTGCCAGCAGACGACTCTACGAGCAGTACTTC
CASRRLYEQYF
>TRBD1|.|TRBJ2-7|TRBV15
TGTGCCACCAGCAGAGCCGGACAGGGGATGTACGAGCAGTACTTC
CATSRAGQGMYEQYF
>TRBD1|.|TRBJ2-1|TRBV29-1
TGCAGCGTTACGACAGGGAGCTCCTACAATGAGCAGTTCTTC
CSVTTGSSYNEQFF
>TRBD2|.|TRBJ2-5|TRBV5-1
TGCGCCAGCAGCTGGACTAGCGGGGTCGAGACCCAGTACTTC
CASSWTSGVETQYF
>TRBD1|few|TRBJ2-3|TRBV4-2
TGTGCCAGCAGCTTGGTGGACAGGGCTCAAGATACGCAGTATTTT
CASSLVDRAQDTQYF
>.|.|TRBJ2-7|TRBV4-1
TGCGCCAGCAGCCAAGACCCTCCTGTCAAGTTCTACGAGCAGTACTTC
CASSQDPPVKFYEQYF
>.|.|TRBJ2-7|TRBV9
TGTGCCAGCAGCGTAGCGGTAGGGGTCTACGAGCAGTACTTC
CASSVAVGVYEQYF
>.|.|TRBJ1-5|TRBV30
TGTGCCTGGAGTGTAGACCATAATCAGCCCCAGCATTTT
CAWSVDHNQPQHF
>.|.|TRBJ2-2|TRBV29-1
TGCAGCGTTGATGAGGGGATCGGGGAGCTGTTTTTT
CSVDEGIGELFF
>TRBD1|.|TRBJ2-7|TRBV5-6
TGTGCCAGTTCCCGGGACAGCCGCTCCTACGAGCAGTACTTC
CASSRDSRSYEQYF
>.|.|TRBJ2-5|TRBV25-1
TGTGCCAGCAGTAGGGGCGCGGAGACCCAGTACTTC
CASSRGAETQYF
>TRBD1|.|TRBJ1-3|TRBV2
TGTGCCAGCAGTGAGGTCACCCAGGGGGCAGCCATATATTTT
CASSEVTQGAAIYF
>.|many|TRBJ2-2|TRBV5-6
TGTGCCAGCACCCACGTCGTCGGGGAGCTGTTTTTT
CASTHVVGELFF
>.|few|TRBJ2-6|TRBV4-1
TGCGCCAGCAGCCAGGGTGGGGCCAACGTCCTGACTTTC
CASSQGGANVLTF
>.|.|TRBJ2-6|TRBV11-2
TGTGCCAGCAGGCTTATAACAGGGGACTGGGCCAACGTCCTGACTTTC
CASRLITGDWANVLTF
>.|.|TRBJ1-2|TRBV30
TGTGCCTGGAGTGCCCCTTTGGAAAGCTATGGCTACACCTTC
CAWSAPLESYGYTF
>TRBD1|.|TRBJ2-7|TRBV7-3
TGTGCCAGCAGTCAGTGGGCAGGGGGCTACGAGCAGTACTTC
CASSQWAGGYEQYF
>.|.|TRBJ2-7|TRBV5-1
TGCGCCAGCAGTGACCCGGGCACGGCGGGTTTCTTC
CASSDPGTAGFF
>.|few|TRBJ2-1|TRBV30
TGTGCCTGGAGTTACAGGGCGGGTGAGCAGTTCTTC
CAWSYRAGEQFF
>.|.|TRBJ1-5|TRBV6-1
TGTGCCAGCAGCACAGGGACACAGCCCCAGCATTTT
CASSTGTQPQHF
>.|.|TRBJ1-2|TRBV13
TGTGCCAGCAGCTTAGGGTCTGCGGGAATCGGCTATGGCTACACCTTC
CASSLGSAGIGYGYTF
>.|.|TRBJ2-3|TRBV9
TGTGCCAGCAGCGTAGATCCGAGTATCCAAGATACGCAGTATTTT
CASSVDPSIQDTQYF
>TRBD1|few|TRBJ2-5|TRBV29-1
TGCAGCGCCGGACAGGGATCAGAGACCCAGTACTTC
CSAGQGSETQYF
>.|.|TRBJ1-5|TRBV18
TGTGCCAGCTCCTCGAAGTACAATCAGCCCCAGCATTTT
CASSSKYNQPQHF
>.|.|TRBJ1-1|TRBV5-6
TGTGCCAGCAGCTTGACCCCAGGGCGGGGGACTGAAGCTTTCTTT
CASSLTPGRGTEAFF
>.|.|TRBJ2-3|TRBV29-1
TGCAGCGTTTCCCCGGGGGAGAATACGCAGTATTTT
CSVSPGENTQYF
>TRBD2|.|TRBJ2-5|TRBV2
TGTGCCAGCTCTAGCGGGGGGGGAGCCAAGTGGACCCAGTACTTC
CASSSGGGAKWTQYF
>TRBD2|few|TRBJ2-1|TRBV2
TGTGCCAGCAGTGAAGACGGACTAGCGGCATTCTGGTTCAATGAGCAGTTCTTC
CASSEDGLAAFWFNEQFF
>.|.|TRBJ2-7|TRBV5-1
TGCGCCAGCAGCTTTAATTCGGGCGAGCAGTACTTC
CASSFNSGEQYF
>TRBD2|.|TRBJ2-1|TRBV5-6
TGTGCCAGCAGCGTGACTAGCGGGGCCCCCTATGAGCAGTTCTTC
CASSVTSGAPYEQFF
>.|.|TRBJ2-5|TRBV4-1
TGCGCCAGCAGCCAACCGACAAAACAAGAGACCCAGTACTTC
CASSQPTKQETQYF
>TRBD1|.|TRBJ2-5|TRBV7-2
TGTGCCAGCAGCTGGGACAGGGGAACGGAGACCCAGTACTTC
CASSWDRGTETQYF
>.|few|TRBJ2-5|TRBV5-1
TGCGCCAGCAGCTCCGACAGTTGGGGAGAGACCCAGTACTTC
CASSSDSWGETQYF
>.|few|TRBJ1-2|TRBV5-1
TGCGCCAGCAGCTCGGCCTGGGGCGGCTACACCTTC
CASSSAWGGYTF
>.|.|TRBJ1-1|TRBV7-9
TGTGCCAGCAGCTTAGAGGAAAACACTGAAGCTTTCTTT
CASSLEENTEAFF
>.|.|TRBJ2-7|TRBV5-1
TGCGCCAGCAGCTTGGCCTCCGGCGGGCTCTCTAGCTCCTACGAGCAGTACTTC
CASSLASGGLSSSYEQYF
>.|.|TRBJ1-4|TRBV29-1
TGCAGCGCGATCAGGGGACATAATGAAAAACTGTTTTTT
CSAIRGHNEKLFF
>.|once|TRBJ2-5|TRBV20-1
TGCAGTGCTATTCGCTCGGAGACCCAGTACTTC
CSAIRSETQYF
>.|.|TRBJ1-5|TRBV7-9
TGTGCCAGCGCGGACAGAGATCAGCCCCAGCATTTT
CASADRDQPQHF
>.|once|TRBJ2-3|TRBV30
TGTGCCTGGAATACCCGGGCAGCCACAGATACGCAGTATTTT
CAWNTRAATDTQYF
>.|.|TRBJ2-5|TRBV2
TGTGCCAGCAGCTCGGCGCAGGACCAAGAGACCCAGTACTTC
CASSSAQDQETQYF
>.|.|TRBJ1-5|TRBV30
TGTGCCTGGAGTGTACGCCCGAATCAGCCCCAGCATTTT
CAWSVRPNQPQHF
>.|.|TRBJ2-7|TRBV6-1
TGTGCCAGCAGTGAATGGCCAGCTAAGTACTTC
CASSEWPAKYF
>TRBD1|.|TRBJ1-1|TRBV5-4
TGTGCCAGCAGCTTACAACAGGGGGCGAACACTGAAGCTTTCTTT
CASSLQQGANTEAFF